What follows are 32 T cell receptor beta chains derived from one specimen sequenced in a study of blood T cell repertoires in COVID-19. Sequencing was performed with immunoSEQ multiplex PCR; in TCRdb, only in-frame clones are kept and a portion is missing. The profile shows a few hundred thousand clones, roughly 89% of them singletons. The sample consisted of PBMCs or T cells enriched from blood (not recorded which). The receptors were gathered from a woman aged 30 to 39 who had recovered from COVID-19.

The V and J genes are TRBV5-6 and TRBJ2-7; 7 bases align to TRBD2. Germline CDR1 is SGHDT and CDR2 is YYEEEE. V dropped 2 bases and J dropped 7; count of bases not matched to a gene: 6. The CDR3 runs 13 residues. CDR3 protein: CASSFQGLWEQYF. In nucleotides, the CDR3 is TGTGCCAGCAGCTTCCAGGGACTATGGGAGCAGTACTTC.

This chain uses TRBV21-1 with TRBJ1-4; the table gives TRBD1 as D, unverified against the DNA. TRBV21-1 is a pseudogene segment. This CDR3 spans 17 amino acids. The CDR3 is CASSKPQGVPTNEKLFF. The CDR3 region has the DNA TGTGCCAGCAGCAAACCGCAGGGGGTCCCAACTAATGAAAAACTGTTTTTT.

The chain is built from TRBV24-1 and TRBJ2-3; tentative D call: TRBD2 (7 bases). The ends were cut back, 4 bases at V and 3 bases at J, with 16 bases in the middle. There are 16 residues in the CDR3. The germline gives CDR1 KGHDR, CDR2 SFDVKD. The CDR3 DNA reads as TGTGCCACCAGTGACCCTAGGGGGGGACGGACAGATACGCAGTATTTT. As protein: CATSDPRGGRTDTQYF.

The genes are TRBV2 and TRBJ1-6; 12 bases fit TRBD1. This CDR3 spans 15 amino acids. Germline lookup yields CDR1 SNHLY and CDR2 FYNNEI. Losses at the gene ends were 5 bases for V and 10 bases for J; bases not matched to a gene: 6. This CDR3 is CASSTGTGGESPLHF. The CDR3, as DNA: TGTGCCAGCAGTACCGGGACAGGGGGCGAGTCACCCCTCCACTTT.

This clone was detected only once. The V call is TRBV30, the J call TRBJ1-1; no clear D gene. From germline, CDR1 is GTSNPN and CDR2 SVGIG (reference sequence). The V end was cut by 4 bases, the J end by 2 bases, with 5 bases between. The CDR3 loop spans 11 amino acids. CDR3 sequence reads: CAWIKNTEAFF. As DNA, the CDR3 is TGTGCCTGGATAAAAAACACTGAAGCTTTCTTT.

The V gene is TRBV19, the J gene TRBJ1-6; TRBD1 is a possible D gene (6 bases). Germline V gene data show CDR1 as LNHDA and CDR2 as SQIVND (reference sequence). V was cut by 1 base and J by 0 bases, with 16 bases left in between. The CDR3 has 19 amino acids. The CDR3 spells CASSIVWTVGSSYNSPLHF. The CDR3 nucleotides read TGTGCCAGTAGTATAGTGTGGACAGTGGGAAGCTCCTATAATTCACCCCTCCACTTT.

This sequence joins TRBV30 and TRBJ2-3, with TRBD2 matching 7 bases. CDR3 size: 15 residues. Per the germline V gene, CDR1 is GTSNPN and CDR2 is SVGIG (reference sequence). V shed 2 bases, J shed 3 bases, and the junction held 8 bases outside the gene matches. CDR3 coding DNA: TGTGCCTGGAGTAGCCGGCGGGGGATAACAGATACGCAGTATTTT. Translation gives CAWSSRRGITDTQYF.

The chain couples TRBV15 to TRBJ2-5, with a tentative D call TRBD1 (5 bases). The CDR3 runs 16 residues. Per the germline V gene, CDR1 is LNHNV and CDR2 is YYDKDF (reference sequence). Trimming shortened V by 1 base and J by 4 bases, and 16 bases separated the two germline ends. The chain's CDR3 is CATSRVPSPGRETQYF. CDR3 DNA sequence: TGTGCCACCAGCAGAGTCCCATCACCAGGGCGAGAGACCCAGTACTTC.

The chain joins TRBV15 to TRBJ1-5, with 7 bases fitting TRBD1. The V gene's germline CDR1 is LNHNV and CDR2 YYDKDF (reference sequence). CDR3 length equals 18 residues. After removal of 0 bases from V and 2 bases from J, the junction contained 10 bases not matched to a gene. The CDR3: CATSRDLVRGEGNQPQHF. In nucleotides, the CDR3 is TGTGCCACCAGCAGAGATCTGGTCAGGGGGGAGGGCAATCAGCCCCAGCATTTT.

This rearrangement joins TRBV18 to TRBJ1-5, with TRBD1 identical over 9 bases. The CDR3 length is 18 residues. V gave up 0 bases and J gave up 9 bases; unmatched junction bases: 15. CDR1 is KGHSH, CDR2 LQKENI, per germline. CDR3 nucleotides: TGTGCCAGCTCACCACCCAACAGGGGGCCCGAGCATGGGGGGCCCCAGCATTTT. Protein sequence: CASSPPNRGPEHGGPQHF.

The chain recombines TRBV7-6 with TRBJ2-1; 10 nucleotides line up with TRBD1. The CDR3 spans 15 residues. With V trimmed by 5 bases and J by 7 bases, 8 bases remained unmatched. Germline assignment: CDR1 SGHVS and CDR2 FNYEAQ. DNA of the CDR3: TGTGCCAGCAGCCGAAGACAGGGGGCTGCGAATGAGCAGTTCTTC. Encoded protein: CASSRRQGAANEQFF.

V usage is TRBV12-3 or TRBV12-4 and J usage is TRBJ1-1, with D unclear. The CDR3 totals 13 residues. The V end was cut by 0 bases, the J end by 4 bases, with 6 bases between. CDR3: CASSLARTTEAFF. CDR3 in DNA: TGTGCCAGCAGTTTAGCGCGTACCACTGAAGCTTTCTTT.

This sequence joins TRBV19 and TRBJ2-3, with TRBD2 as a possible D gene (6 bases). Germline V lookup: CDR1 LNHDA, CDR2 SQIVND (reference sequence). The ends were cut back, 0 bases at V and 1 base at J, with 14 bases in the middle. CDR3 length equals 17 residues. The DNA for the CDR3 is TGTGCCAGTAGTATAGATGGTCGGGCGGGACGCACAGATACGCAGTATTTT. Protein sequence: CASSIDGRAGRTDTQYF.

The genes are TRBV27 and TRBJ1-2; D is possibly TRBD1 (6 bases). Germline V gives CDR1 MNHEY, CDR2 SMNVEV (reference sequence). The CDR3 is 20 residues long. V lost 4 bases, J lost 5 bases, and 32 bases lay in between. Written as DNA, the CDR3 is TGTGCCAGCAGTTCTACTCCGTGGGACCGAAGCCACACAGGGATTTATGGCTACACCTTC. Translated: CASSSTPWDRSHTGIYGYTF.

The rearrangement uses TRBV7-6 and TRBJ2-2; TRBD2 matches 7 bases. With 1 base clipped from V and 4 bases from J, the junction kept 3 bases outside the gene matches. The germline V gene has CDR1 SGHVS and CDR2 FNYEAQ. The CDR3 runs to 15 residues. CDR3 nucleotide sequence: TGTGCCAGCAGCTTAGGTGGGGGGGTCACCGGGGAGCTGTTTTTT. It specifies CASSLGGGVTGELFF.

J is TRBJ1-2 and V is TRBV11-2, with a possible D match to TRBD1 (5 bases). V lost 5 bases and J lost 4, with 17 bases in between. Germline V CDR1 and CDR2: SGHAT, FQNNGV. The CDR3 is 15 residues long. The CDR3 reads CASSPRGGLGYGYTF. In DNA form, the CDR3 reads TGTGCCAGCAGCCCCCGGGGGGGGTTGGGCTATGGCTACACCTTC.

The chain is built from TRBV5-6 and TRBJ2-3, with 7 bases aligning to TRBD1. Per the germline V gene, CDR1 is SGHDT and CDR2 is YYEEEE. The CDR3 spans 16 residues. Losses at the gene ends were 1 base for V and 2 bases for J; bases not matched to a gene: 7. CDR3 protein: CASSLTPGTDTDTQYF. The DNA for the CDR3 is TGTGCCAGCAGCTTGACCCCCGGGACAGACACAGATACGCAGTATTTT.

This chain joins TRBV30 and TRBJ2-7; maybe TRBD2 (7 bases). This CDR3 contains 16 residues. Germline CDR1 GTSNPN, CDR2 SVGIG (reference sequence). Trimming cost V 2 bases and J 1 base, with 18 bases left between them. CDR3 region: CAWSTSWTAGSYEQYF. CDR3 bases: TGTGCCTGGAGTACCTCATGGACAGCGGGGTCCTACGAGCAGTACTTC.

This clone was observed a single time. The chain uses TRBV10-3 and TRBJ1-6; perhaps TRBD1 as D (5 bases). V lost 0 bases to trimming and J lost 7 bases, with 10 bases between them. CDR1 ENHRY and CDR2 SYGVKD come from the germline V gene. This CDR3 is built from 15 residues. This CDR3 reads CAISESQQDNSPLHF. The CDR3 DNA reads as TGTGCCATCAGTGAGTCACAACAGGACAATTCACCCCTCCACTTT.

The table lists this clone with a count of one. The V and J genes are TRBV19 and TRBJ1-2; D is perhaps TRBD1 (5 bases). CDR3 length: 13 residues. Trimming took off 6 bases at V and 4 bases at J, with 12 bases between the two ends. Germline lookup yields CDR1 LNHDA and CDR2 SQIVND (reference sequence). CDR3: CASRVTGGYGYTF. The CDR3 region has the DNA TGTGCCAGTAGAGTTACGGGGGGCTATGGCTACACCTTC.

The chain combines TRBV6-5 with TRBJ1-2; D possibly corresponds to TRBD1 (6 bases). The CDR3 loop spans 14 amino acids. V lost 7 bases to trimming and J lost 5 bases, with 17 bases between them. Germline V lookup: CDR1 MNHEY, CDR2 SVGAGI. The CDR3 sequence: CASTPQGSRYGYTF. DNA of the CDR3: TGTGCCAGCACCCCACAGGGCTCTCGGTATGGCTACACCTTC.

This chain connects TRBV2 to TRBJ1-1; 7 nucleotides agree with TRBD1. V was clipped by 5 bases and J by 4 bases; unmatched bases: 1. This CDR3 is 12 amino acids long. Per germline, CDR1 SNHLY and CDR2 FYNNEI. In DNA form, the CDR3 reads TGTGCCAGCAGTCCAGGGGGCACTGAAGCTTTCTTT. Residues: CASSPGGTEAFF.

Concerning this clone: The junction differs from germline at one of its ends, possibly a read error. The gene calls are TRBV7-7 and TRBJ2-6; D may be TRBD2 (6 bases). The CDR3 covers 16 residues. Germline assignment: CDR1 SSHAT and CDR2 FNYEAQ (reference sequence). DNA of the CDR3: TGTGCTAGCAGCCCCCTCGGGGGAGCTGGGGCCAACGTCCTGACTTTC. This gives the protein CASSPLGGAGANVLTF.

The rearrangement links TRBV6-5 to TRBJ1-2; unclear D gene. Germline CDR1 reads MNHEY; CDR2 reads SVGAGI. The CDR3 length is 13 residues. V shed 2 bases and J shed 5 bases, with 9 bases lying between them. The DNA of the CDR3 is TGTGCCAGCAGTTACGCGGCCTCTTATGGCTACACCTTC. Protein: CASSYAASYGYTF.

V gene TRBV5-1 combines with J gene TRBJ2-2; TRBD1 matches 9 bases. V shed 9 bases, J shed 3 bases, and the junction held 6 bases outside the gene matches. The germline CDR1 and CDR2 sequences are SGHRS and YFSETQ. This CDR3 spans 14 amino acids. The CDR3 protein is CATRGQGDTGELFF. CDR3 DNA sequence: TGCGCCACCAGGGGACAGGGCGACACCGGGGAGCTGTTTTTT. The full variable domain, rest sourced from reference TRBV5-1 and TRBJ2-2, is KAGVTQTPRYLIKTRGQQVTLSCSPISGHRSVSWYQQTPGQGLQFLFEYFSETQRNKGNFPGRFSGRQFSNSRSEMNVSTLELGDSALYLCATRGQGDTGELFFGEGSRLTVL.

For this clone: One junction end does not reproduce the germline sequence, and a read error may be involved. This chain links TRBV7-7 with TRBJ2-3, with D perhaps TRBD1 (6 bases). The CDR3 runs to 14 residues. Germline CDR1 reads SSHAT; CDR2 reads FNYEAQ (reference sequence). The CDR3 DNA follows: TGTGCTAGCAGCTCGGGACATAGCACAGATACGCAGTATTTT. It encodes CASSSGHSTDTQYF.

The rearrangement joins TRBV6-5 to TRBJ1-1, with D tentatively TRBD1 (6 bases). The CDR3 is 15 amino acids. Germline V CDR1 and CDR2: MNHEY, SVGAGI. Trimming shortened V by 5 bases and J by 5 bases, and 18 bases separated the two germline ends. CDR3 DNA: TGTGCCAGCAGTCATTCCAGGGGTATGGGGACTGAAGCTTTCTTT. Encoded protein: CASSHSRGMGTEAFF.

The J gene is TRBJ2-3, the V gene TRBV24-1; 7 bases are a match to TRBD1. Germline CDR1 is KGHDR and CDR2 is SFDVKD. With 3 bases clipped from V and 2 bases from J, the junction kept 7 bases outside the gene matches. This CDR3 has 16 amino acids. The CDR3 is CATSDPGTVFTDTQYF. The CDR3 bases are TGTGCCACCAGTGATCCCGGGACAGTATTCACAGATACGCAGTATTTT.

The chain has TRBV3-1 (or the pseudogene TRBV3-2) and TRBJ1-2; maybe TRBD1 (6 bases). The CDR3 extends over 13 amino acids. Trimming stripped 3 bases from V and 9 bases from J, with 14 bases between. The V gene's germline CDR1 is LGHDT and CDR2 YNNKEL (reference sequence). In nucleotides, the CDR3 is TGTGCCAGCAGCCAGATGACAGGTTTTCGCTACACCTTC. The encoded protein is CASSQMTGFRYTF.

The rearrangement joins TRBV27 to TRBJ2-1; 7 nucleotides align to TRBD2. V dropped 6 bases and J dropped 9; count of bases not matched to a gene: 14. Germline CDR1 and CDR2: MNHEY and SMNVEV (reference sequence). CDR3 length: 15 amino acids. CDR3 coding DNA: TGTGCCAGCAGCCGGCCCGGGGAGGGCCGGGTTGAGCAGTTCTTC. It specifies CASSRPGEGRVEQFF.

The V and J genes are TRBV14 and TRBJ2-7; D may be TRBD2 (6 bases). The V and J ends lost 2 bases and 7 bases respectively, with 18 bases between them. The V gene's germline CDR1 is SGHDN and CDR2 FVKESK. CDR3 length: 15 residues. The CDR3 loop reads CASSQRWGLTGEQYF. The CDR3 DNA follows: TGTGCCAGCAGCCAAAGGTGGGGACTGACCGGGGAGCAGTACTTC.

The rearrangement uses TRBV5-4 and TRBJ1-6, with 8 positions matching TRBD1. Looked up from germline, CDR1 is SGHNT and CDR2 is YYREEE (reference sequence). This CDR3 region has 16 residues. After removal of 4 bases from V and 3 bases from J, the junction contained 6 bases not matched to a gene. CDR3 in DNA: TGTGCCAGCAGCACTGACAGGGGAGTCTATAATTCACCCCTCCACTTT. Its protein product is CASSTDRGVYNSPLHF.